A single sample gave rise to the 8 T cell receptor beta chains below, sequenced in a study of PD-1 blockade in classical Hodgkin lymphoma. Brentuximab vedotin exposure varied among the patients, all of whom had relapsed after autologous stem cell transplantation. Clones were read by immunoSEQ multiplex PCR, and TCRdb kept only the in-frame ones, dropping some. Of some 13,000 clones in the sample, over 80% were seen once. The sequencing here drew on peripheral blood mononuclear cells (PBMCs), taken at baseline. These receptors were obtained from a human donor with classical Hodgkin lymphoma.

This chain links TRBV7-8 with TRBJ1-3; D gene ambiguous. V lost 3 bases, J lost 3 bases, and 12 bases lay in between. The CDR3 covers 15 residues. From germline, CDR1 is SGHVS and CDR2 FQNEAQ. CDR3 sequence (DNA): TGTGCCAGCAGCTTGGAATCCGTTGGTGGAAACACCATATATTTT. Amino acid sequence: CASSLESVGGNTIYF.

This chain joins TRBV28 and TRBJ2-2; D perhaps matches TRBD1 (7 bases). Between the trimmed V and J ends, which lost 8 bases and 7 bases, there was a span of 14 bases. Germline values: CDR1 MDHEN, CDR2 SYDVKM. This CDR3 is built from 13 residues. The CDR3 protein is CASGPGGGGELFF. DNA of the CDR3: TGTGCCAGCGGCCCAGGGGGAGGCGGGGAGCTGTTTTTT.

The chain links TRBV16 to TRBJ1-5, with D possibly matching TRBD1 (6 bases). Germline lookup yields CDR1 KGHSY and CDR2 FQNENV. This CDR3 is built from 15 residues. V was cut by 0 bases and J by 7 bases, with 13 bases left in between. The CDR3 DNA reads TGTGCCAGCAGCCAATCTGGCCTCAGGGGACAGCCCCAGCATTTT. This gives the protein CASSQSGLRGQPQHF.

J is TRBJ2-7 and V is TRBV19, with no clear D. This CDR3 spans 15 amino acids. The ends were cut back, 5 bases at V and 1 base at J, with 15 bases in the middle. Germline values: CDR1 LNHDA, CDR2 SQIVND (reference sequence). Written as DNA, the CDR3 is TGTGCCAGTAGTCTCTTCGGGCAGACATCCTACGAGCAGTACTTC. It yields the protein CASSLFGQTSYEQYF.

This chain joins TRBV11-2 and TRBJ2-5; TRBD2 agrees at 9 bases. The CDR3 extends over 15 amino acids. The ends lost 3 bases at V and 5 bases at J; junction bases unmatched: 7. The germline V gene encodes CDR1 SGHAT and CDR2 FQNNGV. CDR3 region: CASSFNPGLAETQYF. In DNA, the CDR3 is TGTGCCAGCAGCTTCAATCCGGGACTAGCTGAGACCCAGTACTTC.

The chain carries TRBV28 and TRBJ1-2; 8 bases are shared with TRBD1. The V gene's germline CDR1 is MDHEN and CDR2 SYDVKM. The V and J ends lost 3 bases and 3 bases, in that order; junction bases with no gene match: 6. The CDR3 consists of 15 residues. This CDR3 is CASSLDRDRDYGYTF. The CDR3 DNA follows: TGTGCCAGCAGTTTGGACAGGGATCGGGACTATGGCTACACCTTC.

The chain has TRBV11-2 and TRBJ2-2; D ambiguous. The CDR3 runs 14 residues. CDR1 and CDR2 from the germline V gene are SGHAT and FQNNGV. V was pared by 1 base and J by 3 bases, with 6 bases between. CDR3 coding DNA: TGTGCCAGCAGCTTAGTTAGATACACCGGGGAGCTGTTTTTT. Translated: CASSLVRYTGELFF. Full variable domain (remainder filled in from reference TRBV11-2 and TRBJ2-2): EAGVAQSPRYKIIEKRQSVAFWCNPISGHATLYWYQQILGQGPKLLIQFQNNGVVDDSQLPKDRFSAERLKGVDSTLKIQPAKLEDSAVYLCASSLVRYTGELFFGEGSRLTVL.

This chain joins TRBV2 and TRBJ2-5; TRBD2 is a possible D gene (5 bases). CDR1 and CDR2 from the germline V gene are SNHLY and FYNNEI. V was cut by 7 bases and J by 1 base, with 13 bases left in between. This CDR3 is 14 amino acids long. The CDR3 reads CASTKGLIQETQYF. The CDR3 DNA sequence: TGTGCCAGCACCAAAGGACTTATCCAAGAGACCCAGTACTTC.